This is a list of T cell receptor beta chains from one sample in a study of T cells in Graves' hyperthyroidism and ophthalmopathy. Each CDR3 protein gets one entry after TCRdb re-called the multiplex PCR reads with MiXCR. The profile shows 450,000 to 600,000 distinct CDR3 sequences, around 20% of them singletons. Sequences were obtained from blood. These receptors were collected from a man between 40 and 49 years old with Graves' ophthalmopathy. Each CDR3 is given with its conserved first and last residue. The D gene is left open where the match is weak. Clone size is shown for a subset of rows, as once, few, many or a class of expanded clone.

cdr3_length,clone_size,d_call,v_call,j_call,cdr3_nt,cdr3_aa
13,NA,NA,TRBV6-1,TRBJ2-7,TGTGCCAGCAGTGTGGTCCAGCTCTACGAGCAGTACTTC,CASSVVQLYEQYF
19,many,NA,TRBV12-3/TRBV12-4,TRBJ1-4,TGTGCCAGCAGTCCCCCACGGCACACACACAGGCGAGGGGATGAAAAACTGTTTTTT,CASSPPRHTHRRGDEKLFF
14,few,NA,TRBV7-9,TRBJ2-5,TGTGCCAGCAGCTTAGTCGGGGGGCCAGAGACCCAGTACTTC,CASSLVGGPETQYF
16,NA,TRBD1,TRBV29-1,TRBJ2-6,TGCAGCGTAAAGGGACAGGCTAGCTCTGGGGCCAACGTCCTGACTTTC,CSVKGQASSGANVLTF
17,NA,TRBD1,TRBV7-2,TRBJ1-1,TGTGCCAGCAGCCCTTCGGGACAGGGGGCGAAGAACACTGAAGCTTTCTTT,CASSPSGQGAKNTEAFF
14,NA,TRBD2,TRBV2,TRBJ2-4,TGTGCCAGCAGCCAACGAGCGGGGGAAAACGTTCAGTACTTC,CASSQRAGENVQYF
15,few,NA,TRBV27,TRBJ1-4,TGTGCCAGCAGTTTGTCGGGGGCTTCTAATGAAAAACTGTTTTTT,CASSLSGASNEKLFF
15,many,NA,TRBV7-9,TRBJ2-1,TGTGCCAGCAGCCTACAGACAGGTTCCTACAATGAGCAGTTCTTC,CASSLQTGSYNEQFF
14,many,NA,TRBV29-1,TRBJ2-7,TGCAGCGTTTGGGGCGGGACGAGGGTCTACGAGCAGTACTTC,CSVWGGTRVYEQYF
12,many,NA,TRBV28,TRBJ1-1,TGTGCCAGCGGAGGGGGGAACACTGAAGCTTTCTTT,CASGGGNTEAFF
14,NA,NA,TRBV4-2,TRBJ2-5,TGTGCCAGCAGCCGGGGTCCGAGGGGCGAGACCCAGTACTTC,CASSRGPRGETQYF
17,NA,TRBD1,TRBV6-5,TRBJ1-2,TGTGCCAGCAGTTACCTAAAGGAGGGGGCATATAGCTATGGCTACACCTTC,CASSYLKEGAYSYGYTF
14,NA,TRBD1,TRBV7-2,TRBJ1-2,TGTGCCAGCAGTCACAGGGGGGCTGTCTATGGCTACACCTTC,CASSHRGAVYGYTF
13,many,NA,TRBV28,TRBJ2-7,TGTGCCAGCGGGCAGCTAGTCTCCTACGAGCAGTACTTC,CASGQLVSYEQYF
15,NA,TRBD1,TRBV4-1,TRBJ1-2,TGCGCCAGCAGCCAAGTAGGACAGGGGGCTCGGGGCTACACCTTC,CASSQVGQGARGYTF
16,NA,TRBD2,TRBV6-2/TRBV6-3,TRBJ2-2,TGTGCCAGCAGTTACTCGAGCGGGGGGATCACCGGGGAGCTGTTTTTT,CASSYSSGGITGELFF
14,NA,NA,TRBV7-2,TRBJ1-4,TGTGCCAGCAGCTATAGTACCGGCGACGAAAAACTGTTTTTT,CASSYSTGDEKLFF
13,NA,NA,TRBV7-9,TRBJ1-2,TGTGCCAGCAGCGCAAGGGCCCTTTATGGCTACACCTTC,CASSARALYGYTF
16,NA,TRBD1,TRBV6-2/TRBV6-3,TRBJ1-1,TGTGCCAGCAGTTACGGACAGGGGGCTGAGAACACTGAAGCTTTCTTT,CASSYGQGAENTEAFF
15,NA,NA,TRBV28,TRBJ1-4,TGTGCCAGCAGTTTACTTCCCCTTATGGGTGAAAAACTGTTTTTT,CASSLLPLMGEKLFF
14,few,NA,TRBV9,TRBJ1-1,TGTGCCAGCAGCGTAGGCGACGAGAACACTGAAGCTTTCTTT,CASSVGDENTEAFF
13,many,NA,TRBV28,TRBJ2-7,TGTGCCAGCGCGCGGCGGGACCCTTACGAGCAGTACTTC,CASARRDPYEQYF
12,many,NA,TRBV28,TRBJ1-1,TGTGCCAGCAGTTTTAAGGGCACTGAAGCTTTCTTT,CASSFKGTEAFF
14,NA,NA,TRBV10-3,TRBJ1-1,TGTGCCATCAGTGAGTCTCTGGGTATCGGTGAAGCTTTCTTT,CAISESLGIGEAFF
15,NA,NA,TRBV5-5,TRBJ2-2,TGTGCCAGCAGCTTGACTAGTCTAGGGACCGGGGAGCTGTTTTTT,CASSLTSLGTGELFF
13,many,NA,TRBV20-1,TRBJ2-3,TGCAGTGCTAGAGATCTCTGGGGAGATACGCAGTATTTT,CSARDLWGDTQYF
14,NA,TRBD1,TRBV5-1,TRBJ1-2,TGCGCCAGCAGCTTCGGACAGGAGACGGATGGCTACACCTTC,CASSFGQETDGYTF
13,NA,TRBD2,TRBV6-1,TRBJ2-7,TGTGCCAGCACGGGACTAGCGTCCTACGAGCAGTACTTC,CASTGLASYEQYF
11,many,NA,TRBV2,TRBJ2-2,TGTGCCAGCAGTGAACAGGTGGCGCTGTTTTTT,CASSEQVALFF
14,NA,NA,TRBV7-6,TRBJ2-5,TGTGCCAGCAGCTTAGGAGCTAGGGTAGAGACCCAGTACTTC,CASSLGARVETQYF
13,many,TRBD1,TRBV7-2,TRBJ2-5,TGTGCCAGCAGCACGGACAGGGGAGAGACCCAGTACTTC,CASSTDRGETQYF
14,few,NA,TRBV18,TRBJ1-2,TGTGCCAGCTCACCCCCGCCCGGGGGGGATGGCTACACCTTC,CASSPPPGGDGYTF
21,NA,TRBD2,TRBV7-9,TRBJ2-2,TGTGCCAGCAGCTCCCCCACCTCACTAGCGGGAAAACCCGGGTACACCGGGGAGCTGTTTTTT,CASSSPTSLAGKPGYTGELFF
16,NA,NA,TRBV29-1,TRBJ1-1,TGCAGCGCCGGCAGGGCTGCCACAGTTTTGAACACTGAAGCTTTCTTT,CSAGRAATVLNTEAFF
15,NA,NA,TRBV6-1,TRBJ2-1,TGTGCCAGCAGTGCCGGGACCCACTCCTACAATGAGCAGTTCTTC,CASSAGTHSYNEQFF
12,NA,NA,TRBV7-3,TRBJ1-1,TGTGCCAGCAGCATTAGCAGCACTGAAGCTTTCTTT,CASSISSTEAFF
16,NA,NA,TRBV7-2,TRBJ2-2,TGTGCCAGCAGCCGTAAAGTAGAAGTCTTGAGCGGGGAGCTGTTTTTT,CASSRKVEVLSGELFF
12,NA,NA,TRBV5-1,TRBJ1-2,TGCGCCAGCAGCTCTGGTGGTGGCGGCTACACCTTC,CASSSGGGGYTF
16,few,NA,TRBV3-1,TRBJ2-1,TGTGCCAGCAGCCAAGAAGTGGCCGGGACTTCAGGTGAGCAGTTCTTC,CASSQEVAGTSGEQFF
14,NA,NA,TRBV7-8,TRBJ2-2,TGCGCCAGCAGCCAAGATCCTGCAGCCGGGGAGCTGTTTTTT,CASSQDPAAGELFF
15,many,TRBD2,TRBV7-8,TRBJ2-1,TGTGCCAGCAGCTTGGAGGGTAGCGGGGACAATGAGCAGTTCTTC,CASSLEGSGDNEQFF
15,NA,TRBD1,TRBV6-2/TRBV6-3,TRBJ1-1,TGTGCCAGCAGCGTCCCGGGACAGGGGGCGACTGAAGCTTTCTTT,CASSVPGQGATEAFF
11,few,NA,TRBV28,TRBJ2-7,TGTGCCAGCACCAACAGGGACGAGCAGTACTTC,CASTNRDEQYF
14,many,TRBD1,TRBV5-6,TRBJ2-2,TGTGCCAGCAGCTACGGACAGGGATCCGGGGAGCTGTTTTTT,CASSYGQGSGELFF
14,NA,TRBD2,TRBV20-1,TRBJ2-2,TGCAGTGCGCGGGGGGACCTGGGCACCGGGGAGCTGTTTTTT,CSARGDLGTGELFF
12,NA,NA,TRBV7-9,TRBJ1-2,TGTGCCAGCAGCTTAGTAGACAGTGGCTACACCTTC,CASSLVDSGYTF
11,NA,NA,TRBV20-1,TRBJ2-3,TGCAGTGCTAGTTTTCAGAATACGCAGTATTTT,CSASFQNTQYF
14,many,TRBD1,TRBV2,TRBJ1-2,TGTGCCAGCAGTCAGGACAGGGGGATCCATGGCTACACCTTC,CASSQDRGIHGYTF
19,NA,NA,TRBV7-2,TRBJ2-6,TGTGCCAGCAGCTCATTAGGAATCAGGGGTAGTTCTGGGGCCAACGTCCTGACTTTC,CASSSLGIRGSSGANVLTF
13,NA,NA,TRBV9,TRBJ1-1,TGTGCCAGCAGCGAGGCCATGAACACTGAAGCTTTCTTT,CASSEAMNTEAFF
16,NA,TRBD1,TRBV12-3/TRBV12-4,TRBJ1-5,TGTGCCAGCAGTCCCGCATCCGGGACAGGGTATCAGCCCCAGCATTTT,CASSPASGTGYQPQHF
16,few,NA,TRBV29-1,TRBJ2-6,TGCAGCGTTGAAAACCTTATGGGCTCTGGGGCCAACGTCCTGACTTTC,CSVENLMGSGANVLTF
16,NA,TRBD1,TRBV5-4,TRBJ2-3,TGTGCCAGCAGCTGGCCGGGACAGGGGGCTGCAGATACGCAGTATTTT,CASSWPGQGAADTQYF
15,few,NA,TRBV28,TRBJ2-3,TGTGCCAGCAGCACCCTTACTAGCTTCACAGATACGCAGTATTTT,CASSTLTSFTDTQYF
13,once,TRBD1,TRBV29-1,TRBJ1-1,TGCAGCGTTGCCTCGACAGGGAGAACTGAAGCTTTCTTT,CSVASTGRTEAFF
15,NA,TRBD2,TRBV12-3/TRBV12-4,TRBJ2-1,TGTGCCAGCAGCAAAGCGGGAGGCGCCTACAATGAGCAGTTCTTC,CASSKAGGAYNEQFF
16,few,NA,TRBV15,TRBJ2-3,TGTGCCACCAGCACCCGCCGGGGGTTTGGAACAGATACGCAGTATTTT,CATSTRRGFGTDTQYF